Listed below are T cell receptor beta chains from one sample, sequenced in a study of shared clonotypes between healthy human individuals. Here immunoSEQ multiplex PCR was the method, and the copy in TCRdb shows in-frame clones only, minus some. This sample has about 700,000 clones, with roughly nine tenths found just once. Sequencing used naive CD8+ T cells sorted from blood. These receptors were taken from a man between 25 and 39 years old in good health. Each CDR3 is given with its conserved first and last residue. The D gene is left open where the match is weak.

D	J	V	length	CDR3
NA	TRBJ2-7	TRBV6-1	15	CASSESWRGGYEQYF
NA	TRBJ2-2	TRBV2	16	CASSASWDANTGELFF
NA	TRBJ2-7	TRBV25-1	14	CASSEWGQSYEQYF
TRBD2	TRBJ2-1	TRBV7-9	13	CASSLGLDNEQFF
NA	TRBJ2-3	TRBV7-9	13	CASSLENTDTQYF
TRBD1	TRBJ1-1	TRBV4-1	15	CASSQRGQGNTEAFF
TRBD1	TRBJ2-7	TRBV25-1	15	CASSPGGTGSYEQYF
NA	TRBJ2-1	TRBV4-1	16	CASSQDQPISYNEQFF
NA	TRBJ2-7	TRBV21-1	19	CASSKAKDPGQEYSYEQYF
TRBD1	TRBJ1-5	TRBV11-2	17	CASSLGDSNRGHQPQHF
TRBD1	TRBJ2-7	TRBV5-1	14	CASSLGDSFYEQYF
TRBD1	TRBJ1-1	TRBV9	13	CASSAGTVSEAFF
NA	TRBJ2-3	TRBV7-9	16	CASSYTTDFGADTQYF
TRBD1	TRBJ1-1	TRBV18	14	CASSPGQGNTEAFF
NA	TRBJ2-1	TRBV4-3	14	CASSQDWRKNEQFF
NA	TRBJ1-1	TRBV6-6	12	CASSLRGTEAFF
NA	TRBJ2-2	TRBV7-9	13	CASSYESTGELFF
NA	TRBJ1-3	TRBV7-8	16	CASSLYWAGKGDTIYF
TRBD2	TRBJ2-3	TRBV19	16	CASSPITGLAGDTQYF
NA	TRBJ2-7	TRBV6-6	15	CASSITTGGFNEQYF
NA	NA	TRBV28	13	CASSLGITAEQYF
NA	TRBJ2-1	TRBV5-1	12	CASSLGPNEQFF
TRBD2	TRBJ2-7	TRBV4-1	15	CASSYNSGRPGEQYF
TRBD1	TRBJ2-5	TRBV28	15	CASSSGTGFQETQYF
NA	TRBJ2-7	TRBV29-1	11	CSAGQSYEQYF
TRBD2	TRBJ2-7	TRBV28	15	CASRVLGTSPYEQYF